This T cell receptor beta chain was sequenced during a study of cytomegalovirus exposure and HLA in healthy donors. Comment on this clone: The antigen is unknown.

Study findings and constraints: In all likelihood, a cluster of highly shared sequence variants was a sequencing artifact.

CDR1 SEHNR and CDR2 FQNEAQ come from the germline V gene (reference sequence). There are 13 residues in the CDR3. Trimming took off 2 bases at V and 0 bases at J, with 4 bases between the two ends. The PCR used 60 Vbeta and 13 Jbeta primers. Libraries were prepared by immunoSEQ multiplex PCR; TCRdb keeps only in-frame clonotypes and omits some of them. The repertoire holds 150,000 or so clones, with 75% to 85% as singletons. The clonotype comes from a woman in her forties in good health and CMV-seropositive. V usage is TRBV7-9 and J usage is TRBJ1-1; D unclear. The material sequenced was PBMCs. The CDR3 DNA reads TGTGCCAGCAGCTTAACATTGAACACTGAAGCTTTCTTT. Translation gives CASSLTLNTEAFF.